This TCR beta chain was identified in a study of neurological immune-mediated disorders. Study-wide points: CDR3 amino acid sequences of expanded clones were not shared across subjects, a result suggesting private repertoires in all groups.

The sample's time point: longitudinal time-point 1 (baseline). Preparation of the unsorted libraries drew on 2 million PBMCs stored at -80 C. The method for making cDNA was 5'RACE, and it used 10-nucleotide random UMIs. Over 190 million TCR-beta sequences, together covering 15-18 subjects, were produced by every individual sequencing run that was carried out. TCRdb reprocessed the 5' RACE reads via MiXCR and lists one record per CDR3 protein. The sample holds over 55,000 distinct CDR3 sequences, around 11% seen once. The sample holds many counts of this clonotype. Its antigen is undetermined. Looked up from germline, CDR1 is WNHNN and CDR2 is SYGVQD (reference sequence). This CDR3 region has 15 residues. The V and J ends lost 3 bases and 6 bases, in that order; junction bases with no gene match: 8.

This sequence was found in a male donor with HTLV-1-associated myelopathy (HAM/TSP). The specimen was PBMCs. The V gene is TRBV10-1, the J gene TRBJ2-1; 7 nucleotides agree with TRBD2. The DNA for the CDR3 is TGCGCCAGCAGTGACCACCGTAGCGGGTTCAATGAGCAGTTCTTC. Translation gives CASSDHRSGFNEQFF.